Shown below are 9 T cell receptor beta chains from a single sample sequenced in a study of PD-1 blockade in classical Hodgkin lymphoma. Measured with immunoSEQ multiplex PCR; TCRdb has only the in-frame clones, and not every one. The repertoire includes around 39,000 clones, over 65% of them detected once, and about 15% sits in the top ten. Every one of the patients relapsed after autologous stem cell transplantation (brentuximab vedotin exposure was variable). The material was peripheral blood mononuclear cells (PBMCs), obtained before the second cycle of nivolumab. The source is a human donor with classical Hodgkin lymphoma.

This clone showed up just a few times. J is TRBJ2-7 and V is TRBV10-3, with 10 bases matching TRBD2. The V gene's germline CDR1 is ENHRY and CDR2 SYGVKD. The length of the CDR3 is 14 residues. Losses at the gene ends were 5 bases for V and 3 bases for J; bases not matched to a gene: 4. Here the CDR3 DNA reads TGTGCCATCAGTATAGCGGGGGGATACTACGAGCAGTACTTC. It yields the protein CAISIAGGYYEQYF.

The J gene is TRBJ2-5, the V gene TRBV7-3, with 14 bases fitting TRBD2. V was pared by 5 bases and J by 7 bases, with 3 bases of the junction left unmatched. CDR3 length: 14 amino acids. The germline gives CDR1 SGHTA, CDR2 FQGTGA. CDR3 DNA sequence: TGTGCCAGCAGCCAGGGACTAGCGGGGGCGACCCAGTACTTC. Residues: CASSQGLAGATQYF.

This clone has a single count. This chain connects TRBV6-5 to TRBJ1-3; 7 positions match TRBD1. The CDR3 spans 15 residues. The ends lost 5 bases at V and 2 bases at J; junction bases unmatched: 6. CDR1 and CDR2 (germline): MNHEY, SVGAGI. In DNA, the CDR3 is TGTGCCAGCAGTATAGACAGGGTCGCTGGAAACACCATATATTTT. The encoded protein is CASSIDRVAGNTIYF.

The V gene is TRBV29-1, the J gene TRBJ1-1; D is unresolved. Between the trimmed V and J ends, which lost 6 bases and 2 bases, there was a span of 7 bases. Looked up from germline, CDR1 is SQVTM and CDR2 is ANQGSEA. The CDR3 extends over 11 amino acids. CDR3 sequence reads: CSVNRNTEAFF. CDR3 bases: TGCAGCGTAAACAGAAACACTGAAGCTTTCTTT.

The rearrangement uses TRBV29-1 and TRBJ1-1; 7 bases match TRBD1. V trimming: 4 bases; J trimming: 1 base; junction bases outside the gene matches: 3. The length of the CDR3 is 13 residues. CDR1 is SQVTM, CDR2 ANQGSEA, per germline. CDR3 DNA: TGCAGCGTTGTGGGACAGCAGAACACTGAAGCTTTCTTT. It yields the protein CSVVGQQNTEAFF.

The chain is built from TRBV13 and TRBJ1-2; 8 bases are a match to TRBD1. This CDR3 comprises 14 residues. Germline assignment: CDR1 PRHDT and CDR2 FYEKMQ (reference sequence). V trimming: 0 bases; J trimming: 5 bases; junction bases outside the gene matches: 2. CDR3: CASSLGTGDYGYTF. The CDR3 DNA follows: TGTGCCAGCAGCTTAGGGACAGGGGATTATGGCTACACCTTC.

The V call is TRBV6-6, the J call TRBJ1-3; D is unclear. The V end lost 7 bases, the J end lost 2 bases, and 12 bases lay between the germline ends. Germline V gene data show CDR1 as MNHNY and CDR2 as SVGAGI (reference sequence). This CDR3 has 14 amino acids. The CDR3 DNA reads TGTGCCAGCACCCCGCGGCAGGCTGGAAACACCATATATTTT. It yields the protein CASTPRQAGNTIYF.

V usage is TRBV7-2 and J usage is TRBJ1-1; D gene unclear. CDR3 size: 15 residues. The V end was cut by 2 bases, the J end by 0 bases, with 10 bases between. Germline V lookup: CDR1 SGHTA, CDR2 FQGNSA. This CDR3 reads CASSLFPGMNTEAFF. The CDR3 coding sequence is TGTGCCAGCAGCTTATTCCCCGGCATGAACACTGAAGCTTTCTTT.

The chain joins TRBV18 to TRBJ2-7; possibly TRBD2 for D (5 bases). The CDR3 totals 12 residues. The V gene's germline CDR1 is KGHSH and CDR2 LQKENI. V lost 2 bases to trimming and J lost 6 bases, with 8 bases between them. The CDR3 is CASSPWAGEQYF. The DNA for the CDR3 is TGTGCCAGCTCACCATGGGCGGGCGAGCAGTACTTC.